A single sample is the source of the 13 T cell receptor beta chains below, sequenced in a study of T-cell memory formation after mild COVID-19. A single record per CDR3 protein comes from TCRdb applying MiXCR to the 5' RACE reads. The sample consists of 100,000 or so distinct CDR3 sequences, over 8.5% of them appearing once. The source material was PBMCs or a T cell subset sorted from them (not recorded which). The receptors were gathered from a man aged 18 to 35 who had mild COVID-19 (a few samples of this study predate the infection). Cell type and time point are not known.

This clonotype has only a few counts. The chain joins TRBV7-2 to TRBJ1-1; the D gene is possibly TRBD1 (5 bases). Germline CDR1 reads SGHTA; CDR2 reads FQGNSA. This CDR3 spans 15 amino acids. V was clipped by 2 bases and J by 0 bases, with 10 bases between them. This CDR3 reads CASSLNWGVNTEAFF. The CDR3 DNA reads TGTGCCAGCAGCTTAAATTGGGGGGTGAACACTGAAGCTTTCTTT.

The table lists this clonotype with a few counts. V gene TRBV20-1 combines with J gene TRBJ1-5; D unresolved. V lost 3 bases, J lost 0 bases, and 9 bases lay in between. Germline V gene sequence: CDR1 DFQATT, CDR2 SNEGSKA (reference sequence). The CDR3 is made up of 14 amino acids. In DNA form, the CDR3 reads TGCAGTGCTAGTATCGATTATAGCAATCAGCCCCAGCATTTT. As protein: CSASIDYSNQPQHF.

The V gene is TRBV5-5, the J gene TRBJ2-1, with TRBD2 matching 11 bases. The ends lost 1 base at V and 4 bases at J; junction bases unmatched: 10. The germline V gene has CDR1 SGHKS and CDR2 YYEKEE (reference sequence). The CDR3 is 18 residues long. CDR3 coding DNA: TGTGCCAGCAGCTTGAAGGCTAGCGGGGGGCCATTTTACAATGAGCAGTTCTTC. It translates to CASSLKASGGPFYNEQFF. The full variable domain, completed using reference TRBV5-5 and TRBJ2-1, is DAGVTQSPTHLIKTRGQQVTLRCSPISGHKSVSWYQQVLGQGPQFIFQYYEKEERGRGNFPDRFSARQFPNYSSELNVNALLLGDSALYLCASSLKASGGPFYNEQFFGPGTRLTVL.

The V and J genes are TRBV11-3 and TRBJ2-2, with D tentatively TRBD1 or TRBD2 (6 bases each). Germline values: CDR1 SGHNT, CDR2 YENEEA. The V gene lost 2 bases and the J gene lost 6 bases, with 13 bases spanning the gap. CDR3 length: 15 residues. The CDR3: CASSLLTGAAGELFF. CDR3 nucleotide sequence: TGTGCCAGCAGCTTACTCACGGGGGCCGCCGGGGAGCTGTTTTTT.

This clonotype was seen a handful of times. The rearrangement uses TRBV9 and TRBJ2-6, with 8 bases that match TRBD2. The CDR3 runs to 16 residues. The germline gives CDR1 SGDLS, CDR2 YYNGEE. V lost 5 bases to trimming and J lost 0 bases; unmatched junction nucleotides: 4. The chain's CDR3 is CASRRGASSGANVLTF. The CDR3 region has the DNA TGTGCCAGCAGGCGGGGGGCGAGCTCTGGGGCCAACGTCCTGACTTTC.

This clonotype was found a few times. The genes are TRBV29-1 and TRBJ2-3, with 8 bases lining up with TRBD1. CDR3 length: 14 residues. V lost 2 bases and J lost 5; bases outside the gene matches: 6. Germline loops: CDR1 SQVTM, CDR2 ANQGSEA. CDR3 region: CSVELRGQGDTQYF. In DNA form, the CDR3 reads TGCAGCGTTGAACTCAGGGGGCAGGGAGATACGCAGTATTTT.

In this sample, this clonotype turned up a few times. The chain joins TRBV13 to TRBJ2-3; 12 bases fit TRBD2. Germline lookup yields CDR1 PRHDT and CDR2 FYEKMQ (reference sequence). V shed 6 bases and J 0 bases; nucleotides not matched to a gene: 10. The CDR3 totals 18 residues. In DNA form, the CDR3 reads TGTGCCAGCAGATCCACTAGCGGGAGGACATCTAGCACAGATACGCAGTATTTT. This encodes CASRSTSGRTSSTDTQYF.

This clonotype showed up just a few times. In DNA form, the CDR3 reads TGTGCCAGCAGCTTATCAGCAGGGGTCCAGCCCCAGCATTTT. Translating it yields CASSLSAGVQPQHF. The chain couples TRBV7-9 to TRBJ1-5; the D gene is possibly TRBD1 (6 bases). Germline CDR1 reads SEHNR; CDR2 reads FQNEAQ (reference sequence). Trimming shortened V by 2 bases and J by 7 bases, and 12 bases separated the two germline ends. The CDR3 spans 14 residues. Using reference TRBV7-9 and TRBJ1-5 for the parts outside the CDR3, the full variable domain is DTGVSQNPRHKITKRGQNVTFRCDPISEHNRLYWYRQTLGQGPEFLTYFQNEAQLEKSRLLSDRFSAERPKGSFSTLEIQRTEQGDSAMYLCASSLSAGVQPQHFGDGTRLSIL.

This clonotype came up a few times. The genes are TRBV20-1 and TRBJ2-1, with 11 bases matching TRBD1. Germline assignment: CDR1 DFQATT and CDR2 SNEGSKA (reference sequence). This CDR3 has 14 amino acids. With V trimmed by 4 bases and J by 6 bases, 5 bases remained unmatched. The CDR3 nucleotides are TGCAGTGCTACGGACAGGGGGCCTTTCAATGAGCAGTTCTTC. It specifies CSATDRGPFNEQFF.

The V gene is TRBV20-1, the J gene TRBJ2-7, with D possibly being TRBD1 (5 bases). The V end was cut by 0 bases, the J end by 3 bases, with 15 bases between. The CDR3 sequence is 15 residues long. Germline loops: CDR1 DFQATT, CDR2 SNEGSKA (reference sequence). CDR3 amino acids: CSARDLGQGFYEQYF. CDR3 in DNA: TGCAGTGCTAGAGATCTTGGCCAGGGTTTCTACGAGCAGTACTTC.

This clonotype turned up a few times. The rearrangement joins TRBV14 to TRBJ2-7, with D uncertain. The V end lost 0 bases, the J end lost 3 bases, and 15 bases lay between the germline ends. This CDR3 spans 16 amino acids. Germline-derived CDR1 and CDR2 are SGHDN and FVKESK. CDR3 region: CASSQEGSPYVYEQYF. In DNA, the CDR3 is TGTGCCAGCAGCCAAGAGGGCAGCCCTTACGTCTACGAGCAGTACTTC.

This clonotype turned up a few times. This sequence joins TRBV7-6 and TRBJ1-2; TRBD1 matches at 12 bases. J gave up 4 bases and V 4 bases, and 4 bases lay outside the gene matches. Germline loops: CDR1 SGHVS, CDR2 FNYEAQ. CDR3 length: 15 residues. CDR3 protein: CASSSGQGAGYGYTF. In DNA form, the CDR3 reads TGTGCCAGCAGCTCGGGACAGGGGGCTGGCTATGGCTACACCTTC.

This clonotype was seen more than once but under ten times. The chain links TRBV29-1 to TRBJ2-2, with D tentatively TRBD1 (6 bases). V lost 4 bases and J lost 1, with 7 bases in between. Germline V gene data show CDR1 as SQVTM and CDR2 as ANQGSEA. The length of the CDR3 is 13 residues. Here the CDR3 reads CSVVDRNTGELFF. The CDR3 DNA reads TGCAGCGTTGTGGACAGGAACACCGGGGAGCTGTTTTTT.